The 16 T cell receptor beta chains given below trace back to one sample, sequenced in a study of cytomegalovirus exposure and HLA in healthy donors. Researchers ran the PCR with 60 Vbeta and 13 Jbeta primers. Generated by immunoSEQ multiplex PCR, the TCRdb table keeps only in-frame clones and is missing some. The data contain about 150,000 clones, more than 75% of them singletons. The sample was PBMCs. The receptors here all came from a man between 25 and 39 years old in good health and CMV-seropositive.

The chain joins TRBV6-1 to TRBJ2-7, with 7 bases fitting TRBD1. After removal of 11 bases from V and 2 bases from J, the junction contained 6 bases not matched to a gene. CDR3 length: 12 amino acids. CDR1 and CDR2 from the germline V gene are MNHNS and SASEGT. DNA for the CDR3: TGTGCCGGGAGCCAGGGGGCCTACGAGCAGTACTTC. It yields the protein CAGSQGAYEQYF.

This chain connects TRBV5-1 to TRBJ1-5, with a tentative D call TRBD1 (6 bases). The CDR3 is made up of 14 amino acids. Germline V gene lookup returns CDR1 SGHRS and CDR2 YFSETQ. The V and J ends lost 8 bases and 1 base respectively, with 13 bases between them. The CDR3 here is CASTGGASNQPQHF. The CDR3 DNA sequence: TGCGCCAGTACCGGGGGGGCGAGCAATCAGCCCCAGCATTTT. Drawing the rest from reference TRBV5-1 and TRBJ1-5, the complete variable domain is KAGVTQTPRYLIKTRGQQVTLSCSPISGHRSVSWYQQTPGQGLQFLFEYFSETQRNKGNFPGRFSGRQFSNSRSEMNVSTLELGDSALYLCASTGGASNQPQHFGDGTRLSIL.

The V and J genes are TRBV2 and TRBJ1-3, with unresolved D. The CDR3 totals 16 residues. Germline values: CDR1 SNHLY, CDR2 FYNNEI. V was trimmed by 4 bases and J by 1 base, leaving 14 bases between them. In DNA form, the CDR3 reads TGTGCCAGCAGTGCGAATGAGGCACATTCTGGAAACACCATATATTTT. This gives the protein CASSANEAHSGNTIYF.

The chain is built from TRBV15 and TRBJ1-4, with TRBD1 identical over 7 bases. V shed 0 bases, J shed 7 bases, and the junction held 17 bases outside the gene matches. Germline CDR1 and CDR2: LNHNV and YYDKDF (reference sequence). This CDR3 contains 19 residues. DNA for the CDR3: TGTGCCACCAGCAGAGAAGGTAGACAGGGAGAGTGGTTCCGTGAAAAACTGTTTTTT. Translated: CATSREGRQGEWFREKLFF.

This rearrangement joins TRBV5-4 to TRBJ2-5; 10 nucleotides match TRBD2. The V gene's germline CDR1 is SGHNT and CDR2 YYREEE (reference sequence). J was trimmed by 6 bases and V by 2 bases; bases with no gene match: 10. The CDR3 loop spans 16 amino acids. The CDR3 DNA is TGTGCCAGCAGCTTCGGCCCCGGGACTAGCGTAAAGACCCAGTACTTC. Protein sequence: CASSFGPGTSVKTQYF.

This chain uses TRBV2 with TRBJ2-7; TRBD2 is a possible D gene (6 bases). Germline assignment: CDR1 SNHLY and CDR2 FYNNEI. The CDR3 contains 13 residues. CDR3 in DNA: TGTGCTAGCCGTGAGAGGGGAGGCTACGAGCAGTACTTC. Its protein is CASRERGGYEQYF.

The chain carries TRBV25-1 and TRBJ2-1; 11 positions match TRBD1. CDR3 length: 17 residues. The trim removed 4 bases at V and 7 bases at J, leaving 12 bases unmatched. Germline V gene data show CDR1 as MGHDK and CDR2 as SYGVNS. Written as DNA, the CDR3 is TGTGCCAGCAGTGCCACCCCCCCGGGGGACAGGGGGAATGAGCAGTTCTTC. As protein: CASSATPPGDRGNEQFF.

This chain joins TRBV28 and TRBJ1-1; 8 bases line up with TRBD1. This CDR3 has 14 residues. The germline CDR1 and CDR2 sequences are MDHEN and SYDVKM. The J segment lost 2 bases and the V segment lost 11 bases, leaving 10 bases of the junction unmatched. The chain's CDR3 is CAVYKTGVNTEAFF. The DNA for the CDR3 is TGTGCCGTATACAAGACAGGGGTTAACACTGAAGCTTTCTTT.

This sequence joins TRBV6-1 and TRBJ2-3; possible D gene TRBD1, 6 bases. V was shortened by 5 bases and J by 6 bases, with 12 bases between the two germline ends. Germline lookup yields CDR1 MNHNS and CDR2 SASEGT. The CDR3 runs to 13 residues. CDR3 sequence reads: CASSLRQADTQYF. The CDR3 DNA reads TGTGCCAGCAGTCTTCGACAGGCCGATACGCAGTATTTT.

The rearrangement uses TRBV6-1 and TRBJ1-5; D remains unclear. Germline CDR1 and CDR2: MNHNS and SASEGT. This CDR3 spans 14 amino acids. V was pared by 7 bases and J by 2 bases, with 12 bases between. In DNA, the CDR3 is TGTGCCAGCACCCCCGGCGGAGGCAATCAGCCCCAGCATTTT. Its protein product is CASTPGGGNQPQHF.

The rearrangement links TRBV2 to TRBJ2-7; weak D call: TRBD2 (7 bases). Trimming took 7 bases from V and 4 from J, leaving 20 bases between them. Germline CDR1 SNHLY, CDR2 FYNNEI. The CDR3 extends over 15 amino acids. The CDR3 sequence: CASTLQGGGQYEQYF. The CDR3 region has the DNA TGTGCCAGCACCCTCCAGGGAGGGGGTCAGTACGAGCAGTACTTC.

The chain recombines TRBV11-2 with TRBJ1-1, with D tentatively TRBD1 (6 bases). Between the trimmed V and J ends, which lost 5 bases and 3 bases, there was a span of 19 bases. The CDR3 has 16 amino acids. Germline V lookup: CDR1 SGHAT, CDR2 FQNNGV. CDR3 region: CASSDPWGREDTEAFF. The CDR3 coding sequence is TGTGCCAGCAGCGACCCATGGGGGCGCGAGGACACTGAAGCTTTCTTT. Complete variable domain (other parts from reference TRBV11-2 and TRBJ1-1): EAGVAQSPRYKIIEKRQSVAFWCNPISGHATLYWYQQILGQGPKLLIQFQNNGVVDDSQLPKDRFSAERLKGVDSTLKIQPAKLEDSAVYLCASSDPWGREDTEAFFGQGTRLTVV.

The rearrangement links TRBV28 to TRBJ1-2; TRBD1 aligns across 8 bases. CDR1 is MDHEN, CDR2 SYDVKM, per germline. The CDR3 is 17 amino acids. With V trimmed by 5 bases and J by 4 bases, 15 bases remained unmatched. DNA of the CDR3: TGTGCCAGCAGTCTGATCCAGGGGGCTGATATTGGCTATGGCTACACCTTC. It codes for CASSLIQGADIGYGYTF.

The V and J genes are TRBV4-3 and TRBJ1-1; D might be TRBD1 (6 bases). Germline loops: CDR1 LGHNA, CDR2 YSLEER. This CDR3 comprises 13 residues. Trimming took off 4 bases at V and 3 bases at J, with 9 bases between the two ends. CDR3 protein: CASSRNRDTEAFF. Here the CDR3 DNA reads TGCGCCAGCAGCCGTAACAGGGACACTGAAGCTTTCTTT.

This clone was seen once. The chain carries TRBV27 and TRBJ1-2; 9 bases fit TRBD1. With V trimmed by 3 bases and J by 6 bases, 5 bases remained unmatched. The CDR3 has 14 residues. Germline V gene data show CDR1 as MNHEY and CDR2 as SMNVEV (reference sequence). The CDR3 sequence: CASSLKDRGHGYTF. As DNA, the CDR3 is TGTGCCAGCAGTTTGAAGGACAGGGGCCATGGCTACACCTTC.

The V and J genes are TRBV5-6 and TRBJ2-3; 9 nucleotides match TRBD1. Losses at the gene ends were 0 bases for V and 5 bases for J; bases not matched to a gene: 7. The CDR3 consists of 16 residues. CDR1 SGHDT and CDR2 YYEEEE come from the germline V gene. In DNA form, the CDR3 reads TGTGCCAGCAGCTTGGACAGGGGGCAACCCGGAGATACGCAGTATTTT. Translating gives CASSLDRGQPGDTQYF.